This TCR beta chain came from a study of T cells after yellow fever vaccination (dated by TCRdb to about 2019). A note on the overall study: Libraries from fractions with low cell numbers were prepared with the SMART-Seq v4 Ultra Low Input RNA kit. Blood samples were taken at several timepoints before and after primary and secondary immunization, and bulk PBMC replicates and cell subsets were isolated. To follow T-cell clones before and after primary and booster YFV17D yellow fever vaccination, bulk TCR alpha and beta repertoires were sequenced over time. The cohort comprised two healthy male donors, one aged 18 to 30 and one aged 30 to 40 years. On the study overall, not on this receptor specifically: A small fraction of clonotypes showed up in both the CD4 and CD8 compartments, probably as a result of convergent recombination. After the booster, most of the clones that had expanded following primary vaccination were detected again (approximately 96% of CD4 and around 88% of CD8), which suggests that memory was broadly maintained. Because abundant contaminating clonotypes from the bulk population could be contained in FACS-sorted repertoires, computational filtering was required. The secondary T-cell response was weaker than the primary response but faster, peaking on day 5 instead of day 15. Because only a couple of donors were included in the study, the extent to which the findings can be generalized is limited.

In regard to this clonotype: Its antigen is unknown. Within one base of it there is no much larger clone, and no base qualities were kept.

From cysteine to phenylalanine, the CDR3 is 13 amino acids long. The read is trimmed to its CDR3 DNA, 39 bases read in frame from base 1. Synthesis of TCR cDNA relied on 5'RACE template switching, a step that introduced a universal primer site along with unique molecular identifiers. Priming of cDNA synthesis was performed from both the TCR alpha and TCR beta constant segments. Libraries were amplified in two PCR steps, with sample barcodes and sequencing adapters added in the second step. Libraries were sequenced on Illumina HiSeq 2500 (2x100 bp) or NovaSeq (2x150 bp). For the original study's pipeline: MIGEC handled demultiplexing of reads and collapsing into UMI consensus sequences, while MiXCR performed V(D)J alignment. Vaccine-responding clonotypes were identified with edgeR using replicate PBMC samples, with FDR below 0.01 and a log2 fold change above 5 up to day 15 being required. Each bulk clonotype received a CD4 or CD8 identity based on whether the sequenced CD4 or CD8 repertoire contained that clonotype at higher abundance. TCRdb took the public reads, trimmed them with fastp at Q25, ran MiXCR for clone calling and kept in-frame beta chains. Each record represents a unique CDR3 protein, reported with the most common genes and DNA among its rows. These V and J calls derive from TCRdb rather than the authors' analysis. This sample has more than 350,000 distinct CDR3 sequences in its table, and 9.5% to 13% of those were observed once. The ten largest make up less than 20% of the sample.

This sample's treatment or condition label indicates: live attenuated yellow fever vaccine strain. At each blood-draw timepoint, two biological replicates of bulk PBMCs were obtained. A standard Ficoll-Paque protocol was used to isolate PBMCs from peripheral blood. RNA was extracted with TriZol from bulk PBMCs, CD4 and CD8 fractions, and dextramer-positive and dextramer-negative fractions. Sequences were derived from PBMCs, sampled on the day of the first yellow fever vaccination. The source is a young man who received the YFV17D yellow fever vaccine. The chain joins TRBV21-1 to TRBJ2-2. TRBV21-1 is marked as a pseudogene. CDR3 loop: CASRIKRAGELFF. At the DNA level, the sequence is TGTGCCAGCCGGATCAAGCGAGCCGGGGAGCTGTTTTTT.